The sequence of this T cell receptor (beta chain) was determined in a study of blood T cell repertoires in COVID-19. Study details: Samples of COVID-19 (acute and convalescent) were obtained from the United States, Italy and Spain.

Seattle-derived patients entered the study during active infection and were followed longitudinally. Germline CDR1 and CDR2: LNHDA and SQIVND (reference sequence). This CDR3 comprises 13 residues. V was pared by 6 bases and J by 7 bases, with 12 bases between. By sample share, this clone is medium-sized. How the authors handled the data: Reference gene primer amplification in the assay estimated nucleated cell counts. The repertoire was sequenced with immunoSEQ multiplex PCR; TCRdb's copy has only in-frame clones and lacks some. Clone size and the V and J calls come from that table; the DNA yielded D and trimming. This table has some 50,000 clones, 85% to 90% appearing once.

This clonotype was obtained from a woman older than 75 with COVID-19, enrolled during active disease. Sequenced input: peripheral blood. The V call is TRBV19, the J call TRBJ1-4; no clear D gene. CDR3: CASSVTRGEKLFF. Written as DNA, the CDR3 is TGTGCCAGTAGCGTCACCCGCGGTGAAAAACTGTTTTTT.